The next 29 T cell receptor beta chains were all read from a single sample in a study of blood T cell repertoires in COVID-19. The method was immunoSEQ multiplex PCR; TCRdb's version includes in-frame clones alone and lacks a portion of them. The sample yields 250,000 to 350,000 clones, approximately 91% seen once. The sequenced sample consisted of PBMCs or T cells enriched from blood (not recorded which). The receptors were sampled from a woman aged 30 to 39 who had recovered from COVID-19.

The chain links TRBV24-1 to TRBJ2-1; 12 bases are shared with TRBD2. The CDR3 covers 16 residues. Germline-derived CDR1 and CDR2 are KGHDR and SFDVKD. Trimming took 4 bases from V and 4 from J; bases not matched to a gene: 4. The CDR3 DNA reads as TGTGCCACCAGTGACCCCGGACTAGCGGGGTACAATGAGCAGTTCTTC. Amino acid sequence: CATSDPGLAGYNEQFF.

A few counts support this clone. Written as DNA, the CDR3 is TGTGCCAGCAGGGGGGGGACGTATGCCCAGCCCCAGCATTTT. Translating gives CASRGGTYAQPQHF. The J gene is TRBJ1-5, the V gene TRBV28, with D possibly being TRBD1 (5 bases). Trimming shortened V by 6 bases and J by 7 bases, and 16 bases separated the two germline ends. The CDR3 extends over 14 amino acids. CDR1 and CDR2 from the germline V gene are MDHEN and SYDVKM.

This clone was seen just once. The chain is built from TRBV21-1 and TRBJ1-3; the table's D gene call, TRBD1, was not cross checked with the DNA. TRBV21-1 is a listed pseudogene. CDR3 length: 16 residues. The CDR3: CASSKAPYRLGNTIYF. The CDR3 coding sequence is TGTGCCAGCAGCAAAGCCCCGTACAGGCTTGGAAACACCATATATTTT.

The chain carries TRBV27 and TRBJ2-7; 10 nucleotides line up with TRBD1. Germline V CDR1 and CDR2: MNHEY, SMNVEV (reference sequence). V shed 5 bases and J 2 bases; nucleotides not matched to a gene: 6. The CDR3 consists of 15 residues. The CDR3, as DNA: TGTGCCAGCAGTCCCGGGACAGGGGAAACCTACGAGCAGTACTTC. Protein sequence: CASSPGTGETYEQYF.

This chain's CDR3 is CASSLFGIKETQYF. CDR3 coding DNA: TGTGCCAGCAGTTTATTCGGGATTAAAGAGACCCAGTACTTC. This chain links TRBV27 with TRBJ2-5; a weak D match, TRBD2 (5 bases). Germline V CDR1 and CDR2: MNHEY, SMNVEV (reference sequence). Trimming pared 1 base from V and 3 bases from J, leaving 9 bases between. CDR3 length equals 14 residues.

The CDR3 nucleotides are TGTGCCAGCAGCGCCCTTGAAGGACTAGCGTACCAAGAGACCCAGTACTTC. Protein product: CASSALEGLAYQETQYF. The chain has TRBV7-9 and TRBJ2-5, with TRBD2 matching over 9 bases. Germline-derived CDR1 and CDR2 are SEHNR and FQNEAQ (reference sequence). With 5 bases clipped from V and 0 bases from J, the junction kept 10 bases outside the gene matches. CDR3 length: 17 residues.

Concerning this clone: Different DNA sequences within this sample yield the same CDR3. The genes are TRBV28 and TRBJ1-4, with 11 bases fitting TRBD1. CDR1 and CDR2 (germline): MDHEN, SYDVKM. CDR3 size: 14 residues. V was pared by 4 bases and J by 7 bases, with 2 bases of the junction left unmatched. CDR3 region: CASSSGQGGEKLFF. DNA of the CDR3: TGTGCCAGCAGTTCGGGACAGGGGGGTGAAAAACTGTTTTTT. Full variable domain (remainder filled in from reference TRBV28 and TRBJ1-4): DVKVTQSSRYLVKRTGEKVFLECVQDMDHENMFWYRQDPGLGLRLIYFSYDVKMKEKGDIPEGYSVSREKKERFSLILESASTNQTSMYLCASSSGQGGEKLFFGSGTQLSVL.

The chain links TRBV5-6 to TRBJ2-7, with 10 nucleotides matching TRBD1. CDR1 and CDR2 from the germline V gene are SGHDT and YYEEEE. This CDR3 has 15 residues. The V segment lost 4 bases and the J segment 1 base; nucleotides outside the gene matches: 5. The CDR3 nucleotides read TGTGCCAGCAGCGGGGGACAGGGGTTGTCCTACGAGCAGTACTTC. As protein: CASSGGQGLSYEQYF.

The genes are TRBV23-1 and TRBJ1-2; 7 positions match TRBD1. TRBV23-1 counts as an open reading frame of uncertain function. The junction had 4 bases not matched to a gene; V was cut back by 9 bases and J by 3 bases. The CDR3 is 12 amino acids. The CDR3 bases are TGCGCCAGGACAGGGCGCGACTATGGCTACACCTTC. It is translated as CARTGRDYGYTF.

This chain uses TRBV11-3 with TRBJ1-4; 9 bases agree with TRBD1. The V segment lost 5 bases and the J segment 5 bases; nucleotides outside the gene matches: 9. Looked up from germline, CDR1 is SGHNT and CDR2 is YENEEA. This CDR3 contains 16 residues. CDR3: CASSAFTGTGNEKLFF. For the CDR3, the DNA is TGTGCCAGCAGCGCATTTACCGGGACAGGGAATGAAAAACTGTTTTTT. Combining the CDR3 with reference TRBV11-3 and TRBJ1-4 gives the whole variable domain EAGVVQSPRYKIIEKKQPVAFWCNPISGHNTLYWYLQNLGQGPELLIRYENEEAVDDSQLPKDRFSAERLKGVDSTLKIQPAELGDSAVYLCASSAFTGTGNEKLFFGSGTQLSVL.

This chain links TRBV7-9 with TRBJ1-2; tentative D call: TRBD1 (5 bases). Germline assignment: CDR1 SEHNR and CDR2 FQNEAQ (reference sequence). V lost 3 bases to trimming and J lost 6 bases, with 20 bases between them. The length of the CDR3 is 16 residues. The CDR3 bases are TGTGCCAGCAGCTTCGGGCTTTCGGGGGGATCAGATGGCTACACCTTC. Amino acid sequence: CASSFGLSGGSDGYTF.

This chain connects TRBV5-1 to TRBJ2-2; 9 bases are shared with TRBD2. Germline-derived CDR1 and CDR2 are SGHRS and YFSETQ. Germline trimming cut 2 bases from V and 7 bases from J; bases unmatched to any gene: 9. The CDR3 runs 16 residues. The chain's CDR3 is CASSFERGAAGGELFF. The CDR3 DNA follows: TGCGCCAGCAGCTTTGAGCGGGGGGCGGCCGGCGGGGAGCTGTTTTTT.

This rearrangement joins TRBV27 to TRBJ1-6, with TRBD1 matching 7 bases. V shed 0 bases and J 9 bases; nucleotides not matched to a gene: 11. This CDR3 contains 17 residues. The germline CDR1 and CDR2 sequences are MNHEY and SMNVEV (reference sequence). The CDR3 region is CASSLSRPRDSASPLHF. CDR3 in DNA: TGTGCCAGCAGTTTATCCCGCCCCCGGGACAGCGCTTCACCCCTCCACTTT.

V is TRBV7-8 and J is TRBJ1-1; 8 bases fit TRBD1. CDR1 is SGHVS, CDR2 FQNEAQ, per germline. The length of the CDR3 is 15 residues. Trimming removed 0 bases from V and 5 bases from J; junction bases left unmatched: 5. The CDR3 sequence: CASSLAQGAGTEAFF. CDR3 DNA sequence: TGTGCCAGCAGCTTAGCCCAGGGGGCCGGAACTGAAGCTTTCTTT.

The J gene is TRBJ1-3, the V gene TRBV5-1, with D unresolved. Germline CDR1 is SGHRS and CDR2 is YFSETQ. V gave up 0 bases and J gave up 0 bases, with 10 bases separating them. The CDR3 loop spans 16 amino acids. The DNA of the CDR3 is TGCGCCAGCAGCTTGGCCGGAGGGTCCTCTGGAAACACCATATATTTT. It yields the protein CASSLAGGSSGNTIYF.

This clone has a single count. The chain carries TRBV19 and TRBJ2-1; TRBD2 matches 8 bases. CDR3 length equals 18 residues. The V gene's germline CDR1 is LNHDA and CDR2 SQIVND (reference sequence). V lost 8 bases to trimming and J lost 7 bases; unmatched junction nucleotides: 22. The CDR3 loop reads CASVDSGVSYPGGNEQFF. The CDR3 DNA is TGTGCCAGTGTCGATTCTGGGGTTAGTTACCCGGGAGGGAATGAGCAGTTCTTC.

The V and J genes are TRBV6-5 and TRBJ1-2; 11 bases agree with TRBD1. This CDR3 comprises 15 residues. Germline CDR1 and CDR2: MNHEY and SVGAGI. Trimming removed 1 base from V and 5 bases from J; junction bases left unmatched: 3. The CDR3 DNA is TGTGCCAGCAGTTACTGGACAGGGGGCGAATATGGCTACACCTTC. The encoded protein is CASSYWTGGEYGYTF.

This clone occurred a few times. V usage is TRBV27 and J usage is TRBJ1-2, with TRBD1 matching over 9 bases. The CDR3 is made up of 14 amino acids. Losses at the gene ends were 3 bases for V and 4 bases for J; bases not matched to a gene: 3. From germline, CDR1 is MNHEY and CDR2 SMNVEV (reference sequence). The CDR3 bases are TGTGCCAGCAGTTTTCTACAGGGGGCCTATGGCTACACCTTC. This gives the protein CASSFLQGAYGYTF.

This chain uses TRBV6-2 or TRBV6-3 with TRBJ2-3, with TRBD1 matching 9 bases. The V segment lost 2 bases and the J segment 4 bases; nucleotides outside the gene matches: 4. The CDR3 is 15 residues long. Germline V gene sequence: CDR1 MNHEY, CDR2 SVGEGT. CDR3 DNA sequence: TGTGCCAGCAGTTACGGACAGGGGAAGGCAGATACGCAGTATTTT. Translated, it gives CASSYGQGKADTQYF.

In DNA form, the CDR3 reads TGCGCCAGCCGTATAGCGGGGAGCACAGATACGCAGTATTTT. Its protein product is CASRIAGSTDTQYF. The rearrangement links TRBV5-1 to TRBJ2-3, with 8 positions matching TRBD2. Germline values: CDR1 SGHRS, CDR2 YFSETQ. J gave up 0 bases and V 7 bases, and 4 bases lay outside the gene matches. CDR3 length: 14 residues.

The chain employs TRBV3-1 (or the pseudogene TRBV3-2) and TRBJ1-5; the match to TRBD1 covers 7 bases. Germline CDR1 reads LGHDT; CDR2 reads YNNKEL (reference sequence). The CDR3 loop spans 16 amino acids. The trim removed 4 bases at V and 7 bases at J, leaving 13 bases unmatched. This chain's CDR3 is CASSRGQGEESQPQHF. DNA for the CDR3: TGTGCCAGCAGCCGAGGGCAGGGGGAGGAAAGCCAGCCCCAGCATTTT.

V gene TRBV5-5 combines with J gene TRBJ1-6, with 7 bases fitting TRBD1. Germline V lookup: CDR1 SGHKS, CDR2 YYEKEE (reference sequence). The trim removed 3 bases at V and 10 bases at J, leaving 10 bases unmatched. CDR3 length equals 15 residues. The CDR3 DNA reads as TGTGCCAGCAGCTCAGACAGGGCCAGCCCCTCACCCCTCCACTTT. Its protein is CASSSDRASPSPLHF. Filled out from reference TRBV5-5 and TRBJ1-6, the complete variable domain reads DAGVTQSPTHLIKTRGQQVTLRCSPISGHKSVSWYQQVLGQGPQFIFQYYEKEERGRGNFPDRFSARQFPNYSSELNVNALLLGDSALYLCASSSDRASPSPLHFGNGTRLTVT.

This chain uses TRBV7-9 with TRBJ1-5; TRBD1 matches 8 bases. Trimming at V came to 5 bases and at J to 2 bases, leaving 5 bases not matched to a gene. The CDR3 is 15 residues long. Germline V gene data show CDR1 as SEHNR and CDR2 as FQNEAQ (reference sequence). The CDR3 DNA reads as TGTGCCAGCAGCCGGACAGGGACCGGCAATCAGCCCCAGCATTTT. Its protein is CASSRTGTGNQPQHF. Variable domain in full (rest from reference TRBV7-9 and TRBJ1-5): DTGVSQNPRHKITKRGQNVTFRCDPISEHNRLYWYRQTLGQGPEFLTYFQNEAQLEKSRLLSDRFSAERPKGSFSTLEIQRTEQGDSAMYLCASSRTGTGNQPQHFGDGTRLSIL.

The chain links TRBV27 to TRBJ1-5; 8 bases map to TRBD1. Germline V gene sequence: CDR1 MNHEY, CDR2 SMNVEV (reference sequence). The CDR3 has 16 amino acids. V dropped 2 bases and J dropped 5; count of bases not matched to a gene: 8. CDR3 protein: CASSLRGQALDQPQHF. CDR3 in DNA: TGTGCCAGCAGTTTACGGGGACAGGCCCTAGATCAGCCCCAGCATTTT.

V gene TRBV27 combines with J gene TRBJ1-2, with D perhaps matching TRBD1 (6 bases). The V end was cut by 0 bases, the J end by 4 bases, with 15 bases between. The CDR3 is 16 amino acids. The germline CDR1 and CDR2 sequences are MNHEY and SMNVEV (reference sequence). CDR3 amino acids: CASSLSPAGAGYGYTF. Here the CDR3 DNA reads TGTGCCAGCAGTTTATCGCCGGCAGGGGCAGGCTATGGCTACACCTTC.

As regards this clone: At the DNA level, this CDR3 is encoded by other sequences in the same sample as well. The chain has TRBV27 and TRBJ1-1, with D unresolved. Trimming took off 3 bases at V and 4 bases at J, with 6 bases between the two ends. This CDR3 region has 12 residues. CDR1 is MNHEY and CDR2 is SMNVEV in the germline V gene (reference sequence). CDR3 nucleotides: TGTGCCAGCAGTTTCCGGGGCACTGAAGCTTTCTTT. This encodes CASSFRGTEAFF.

The rearrangement uses TRBV7-9 and TRBJ1-2; D call uncertain. V gave up 0 bases and J gave up 0 bases, with 8 bases separating them. The CDR3 is 15 amino acids. Germline V gives CDR1 SEHNR, CDR2 FQNEAQ (reference sequence). The CDR3: CASSLAGGTNYGYTF. In nucleotides, the CDR3 is TGTGCCAGCAGCTTAGCCGGCGGTACTAACTATGGCTACACCTTC.

This clone has just one count. The genes are TRBV4-1 and TRBJ2-3; 9 bases line up with TRBD2. V dropped 0 bases and J dropped 3; count of bases not matched to a gene: 16. The germline CDR1 and CDR2 sequences are MGHRA and YSYEKL. CDR3 size: 20 residues. CDR3 sequence (DNA): TGCGCCAGCAGCCAAGATCTCCCTCGGGGCGGGAGGGCCGTAACAGATACGCAGTATTTT. It translates to CASSQDLPRGGRAVTDTQYF.

The rearrangement uses TRBV20-1 and TRBJ2-3; possibly TRBD2 for D (6 bases). The CDR3 extends over 16 amino acids. Trimming shortened V by 3 bases and J by 4 bases, and 20 bases separated the two germline ends. The V gene's germline CDR1 is DFQATT and CDR2 SNEGSKA (reference sequence). The CDR3 bases are TGCAGTGCTAGTCCGCGACTCTTGGGGGGACCAGATACGCAGTATTTT. Translated: CSASPRLLGGPDTQYF.